Shown below are 5 T cell receptor beta chains from a single sample sequenced in a study of blood T cell repertoires in COVID-19. Sequencing was performed with immunoSEQ multiplex PCR; in TCRdb, only in-frame clones are kept and a portion is missing. The data hold roughly 170,000 clones, with 88% observed a single time. The sequencing input was peripheral blood. These receptors all come from a man aged 60-69 years with acute or convalescent COVID-19.

The V call is TRBV5-4, the J call TRBJ2-2; possibly TRBD1 for D (5 bases). The germline V gene has CDR1 SGHNT and CDR2 YYREEE (reference sequence). The CDR3 is made up of 15 amino acids. V was cut by 0 bases and J by 3 bases, with 9 bases left in between. The CDR3: CASSLVGHYTGELFF. In DNA, the CDR3 is TGTGCCAGCAGCTTGGTAGGACACTACACCGGGGAGCTGTTTTTT.

The chain links TRBV29-1 to TRBJ1-2; TRBD1 agrees at 10 bases. Germline loops: CDR1 SQVTM, CDR2 ANQGSEA. Trimming cost V 7 bases and J 2 bases; bases outside gene matches: 7. The CDR3 has 14 amino acids. The CDR3 sequence is CSAHEGQGNYGYTF. DNA for the CDR3: TGCAGCGCCCACGAGGGACAGGGGAACTATGGCTACACCTTC.

The chain joins TRBV10-2 to TRBJ1-5; weak D call: TRBD1 (6 bases). V lost 3 bases and J 6 bases, leaving 12 bases between the germline ends. This CDR3 contains 14 residues. Germline CDR1 and CDR2: WSHSY and SAAADI. CDR3 coding DNA: TGCGCCAGCAGTGACCGACAGGTCAGTCAGCCCCAGCATTTT. Encoded protein: CASSDRQVSQPQHF.

This clone appeared once. This rearrangement joins TRBV18 to TRBJ2-5; no reliable D call. V was shortened by 2 bases and J by 1 base, with 8 bases between the two germline ends. Germline lookup yields CDR1 KGHSH and CDR2 LQKENI. The CDR3 contains 14 residues. CDR3 region: CASSPTLTQETQYF. The CDR3 DNA follows: TGTGCCAGCTCACCAACTCTCACCCAAGAGACCCAGTACTTC.

The J gene is TRBJ1-2, the V gene TRBV28; 10 bases match TRBD1. Germline lookup yields CDR1 MDHEN and CDR2 SYDVKM. Germline trimming cut 5 bases from V and 7 bases from J; bases unmatched to any gene: 7. CDR3 size: 14 residues. The CDR3 reads CASSVGTGVFGYTF. CDR3 DNA sequence: TGTGCCAGCAGTGTCGGGACAGGGGTATTTGGCTACACCTTC.